One and the same sample provided the 29 T cell receptor beta chains below, sequenced in a study of regulatory T cells in long-lasting Graves disease. The time point is: persistent/refractory GD, antithyroid drugs over 5 years with positive TRAb. The TCR library was made from RNA extracted from PBMCs. With iRepertoire HTBI primers and Arm-PCR of CDR3 regions, TCR beta libraries were built. TCRdb processed the multiplex PCR reads anew with MiXCR; each CDR3 protein has one entry. The data contain 600,000 to 800,000 distinct CDR3 sequences, roughly 30% of them singletons. Source: peripheral blood mononuclear cells (PBMCs), taken when the disease was refractory, from a patient treated with antithyroid drugs. The receptors come from a female donor with Graves disease.

This chain uses TRBV29-1 with TRBJ1-2; D ambiguous. CDR1 is SQVTM and CDR2 is ANQGSEA in the germline V gene. V was trimmed by 4 bases and J by 4 bases, leaving 7 bases between them. The CDR3 sequence is 11 residues long. The CDR3, as DNA: TGCAGCGTTGCCAGATCCTATGGCTACACCTTC. This codes for CSVARSYGYTF.

The chain recombines TRBV11-2 with TRBJ2-7; D is perhaps TRBD1 (5 bases). Trimming stripped 5 bases from V and 3 bases from J, with 14 bases between. CDR3 length: 14 residues. In germline, CDR1 is SGHAT, CDR2 FQNNGV. In nucleotides, the CDR3 is TGTGCCAGCAGCCATGGGGCCTCGCACTACGAGCAGTACTTC. It translates to CASSHGASHYEQYF.

This clonotype was observed a few times. The V call is TRBV18, the J call TRBJ1-2; TRBD1 agrees at 7 bases. CDR1 KGHSH and CDR2 LQKENI come from the germline V gene. There are 14 residues in the CDR3. V lost 3 bases and J lost 2; bases outside the gene matches: 3. The CDR3 sequence: CASSPEGQNYGYTF. As DNA, the CDR3 is TGTGCCAGCTCACCGGAGGGACAGAACTATGGCTACACCTTC.

In this sample, this clonotype turned up many times. V is TRBV10-3 and J is TRBJ2-1; D remains ambiguous. Trimming took 3 bases from V and 1 from J, leaving 7 bases between them. CDR1 ENHRY and CDR2 SYGVKD come from the germline V gene. The CDR3 contains 14 residues. CDR3 nucleotides: TGTGCCATCAGTGATCCCAAGTCCTACAATGAGCAGTTCTTC. Protein: CAISDPKSYNEQFF.

The CDR3 sequence: CASNRDAGANVLTF. CDR3 DNA sequence: TGTGCCAGTAATCGGGACGCTGGGGCCAACGTCCTGACTTTC. The J gene is TRBJ2-6, the V gene TRBV19; D might be TRBD1 or TRBD2, each matching 5 bases. V lost 7 bases, J lost 2 bases, and 9 bases lay in between. CDR3 length equals 14 residues. Germline CDR1 and CDR2: LNHDA and SQIVND (reference sequence).

This clonotype was picked up many times. The rearrangement uses TRBV12-3 or TRBV12-4 and TRBJ1-2, with unresolved D. Trimming shortened V by 0 bases and J by 0 bases, and 2 bases separated the two germline ends. The CDR3 is 13 amino acids. The CDR3 region has the DNA TGTGCCAGCAGTTTAGCAACTAACTATGGCTACACCTTC. Translating it yields CASSLATNYGYTF.

This clonotype was detected a few times. The CDR3 here is CAISEAGSNTEAFF. The CDR3 DNA follows: TGTGCCATCAGTGAGGCAGGGTCAAACACTGAAGCTTTCTTT. The rearrangement uses TRBV10-3 and TRBJ1-1, with D tentatively TRBD1 (5 bases). The V gene lost 2 bases and the J gene lost 2 bases, with 9 bases spanning the gap. Germline V gene data show CDR1 as ENHRY and CDR2 as SYGVKD. The CDR3 is made up of 14 amino acids.

This clonotype was seen ten or more times. The V call is TRBV6-1, the J call TRBJ2-5; 8 nucleotides line up with TRBD1. The V and J ends lost 6 bases and 1 base, in that order; junction bases with no gene match: 4. This CDR3 spans 14 amino acids. The germline V gene encodes CDR1 MNHNS and CDR2 SASEGT. In DNA form, the CDR3 reads TGTGCCAGCAGCCCAGGGACAGGCCAAGAGACCCAGTACTTC. This codes for CASSPGTGQETQYF.

V is TRBV12-3 or TRBV12-4 and J is TRBJ1-1; D gene unclear. The CDR3 is 18 amino acids. V shed 3 bases and J shed 1 base, with 21 bases lying between them. This chain's CDR3 is CASSFIPRLWEGNTEAFF. In DNA form, the CDR3 reads TGTGCCAGCAGTTTCATTCCCCGGTTATGGGAGGGGAACACTGAAGCTTTCTTT.

The chain carries TRBV12-3 or TRBV12-4 and TRBJ2-5; TRBD2 matches 11 bases. CDR3 length equals 15 residues. V shed 6 bases, J shed 1 base, and the junction held 4 bases outside the gene matches. CDR3 residues: CASRLAGATQETQYF. CDR3 DNA sequence: TGTGCCAGCAGACTAGCGGGAGCCACCCAAGAGACCCAGTACTTC.

The chain has TRBV6-1 and TRBJ2-3; D tentatively fits TRBD1 or TRBD2 (5 bases each). The CDR3 sequence is 15 residues long. The germline CDR1 and CDR2 sequences are MNHNS and SASEGT. V lost 6 bases and J lost 5, with 18 bases in between. CDR3 bases: TGTGCCAGCAGCCCACGGGACGGAGGTGGAGATACGCAGTATTTT. This sequence encodes CASSPRDGGGDTQYF.

V is TRBV6-5 and J is TRBJ1-5; D unclear. V lost 4 bases, J lost 7 bases, and 11 bases lay in between. This CDR3 contains 13 residues. Germline V gene data show CDR1 as MNHEY and CDR2 as SVGAGI. CDR3 DNA: TGTGCCAGCAGTTCCCACCGCGAACAGCCCCAGCATTTT. It codes for CASSSHREQPQHF.

A word on this clonotype: A read error may be the cause here, since a much bigger clone is one base away. The rearrangement uses TRBV2 and TRBJ2-2; TRBD1 might be the D (6 bases). Germline CDR1 reads SNHLY; CDR2 reads FYNNEI. CDR3 length equals 15 residues. In DNA form, the CDR3 reads TGTACCAGCATGGCACAGGGAAGTTGGACCGGGGAGCTGTTTTTT. Amino acids: CTSMAQGSWTGELFF.

CDR3 amino acids: CSVERLFEAFF. DNA for the CDR3: TGCAGCGTTGAACGGTTATTTGAAGCTTTCTTT. This rearrangement joins TRBV29-1 to TRBJ1-1, with D hard to call. V shed 2 bases and J shed 7 bases, with 8 bases lying between them. Per germline, CDR1 SQVTM and CDR2 ANQGSEA. The CDR3 runs 11 residues.

As regards this clonotype: A much more abundant neighbour one base away suggests this may be a read error. The chain recombines TRBV2 with TRBJ2-5, with no clear D. The CDR3 spans 14 residues. Germline V CDR1 and CDR2: SNHLY, FYNNEI. V dropped 4 bases and J dropped 6 bases, with 15 bases sitting between them. DNA of the CDR3: TGTGCCAGCAGTGGGCAACTGTGGCAAAAGACCCAGTACTTC. It translates to CASSGQLWQKTQYF.

This clonotype was observed at least ten times. The rearrangement links TRBV11-2 to TRBJ2-6; the D gene is possibly TRBD2 (6 bases). Trimming took off 1 base at V and 2 bases at J, with 15 bases between the two ends. Germline values: CDR1 SGHAT, CDR2 FQNNGV. CDR3 length: 18 residues. The CDR3, as DNA: TGTGCCAGCAGCTTAGTAGGAGGGTTAAGCACTGGGGCCAACGTCCTGACTTTC. Its translation is CASSLVGGLSTGANVLTF.

V is TRBV19 and J is TRBJ1-1; no clear D gene. Looked up from germline, CDR1 is LNHDA and CDR2 is SQIVND (reference sequence). The V gene lost 6 bases and the J gene lost 0 bases, with 8 bases spanning the gap. The CDR3 extends over 13 amino acids. The CDR3 nucleotides are TGTGCCAGTAGACTGTTCCTGAACACTGAAGCTTTCTTT. The encoded protein is CASRLFLNTEAFF.

Regarding this clonotype: This may stem from a read error, because a much larger clone lies one nucleotide away. As DNA, the CDR3 is TGTACCAGTTTAAATAACTATGGCTACACCTTC. Its protein product is CTSLNNYGYTF. V and J are TRBV2 and TRBJ1-2; D is ambiguous. The CDR3 has 11 amino acids. Germline V gives CDR1 SNHLY, CDR2 FYNNEI.

The rearrangement uses TRBV7-2 and TRBJ2-7, with 8 bases matching TRBD2. The CDR3 runs to 19 residues. The ends lost 1 base at V and 6 bases at J; junction bases unmatched: 20. Germline CDR1 and CDR2: SGHTA and FQGNSA. The CDR3 region has the DNA TGTGCCAGCAGCTTAGTACGGGGCGGTAGCGGGACCGGGCGGAGCGAGCAGTACTTC. This sequence encodes CASSLVRGGSGTGRSEQYF.

The genes are TRBV3-1 and TRBJ2-2; 9 bases match TRBD1. Per the germline V gene, CDR1 is LGHDT and CDR2 is YNNKEL (reference sequence). The CDR3 consists of 16 residues. Trimming removed 8 bases from V and 5 bases from J; junction bases left unmatched: 12. In DNA, the CDR3 is TGTGCCAGCGAACCCCCGGGACAGGGACGGACCGGGGAGCTGTTTTTT. Protein product: CASEPPGQGRTGELFF. Drawing the rest from reference TRBV3-1 and TRBJ2-2, the complete variable domain is DTAVSQTPKYLVTQMGNDKSIKCEQNLGHDTMYWYKQDSKKFLKIMFSYNNKELIINETVPNRFSPKSPDKAHLNLHINSLELGDSAVYFCASEPPGQGRTGELFFGEGSRLTVL.

This chain uses TRBV6-1 with TRBJ2-7; D is ambiguous. The germline CDR1 and CDR2 sequences are MNHNS and SASEGT. The V and J ends lost 8 bases and 2 bases respectively, with 16 bases between them. The CDR3 loop spans 14 amino acids. CDR3 sequence: CASGLTPNPYEQYF. Written as DNA, the CDR3 is TGTGCCAGCGGCCTGACACCGAACCCCTACGAGCAGTACTTC.

The V call is TRBV3-1, the J call TRBJ1-4, with a weak D call TRBD1 (6 bases). The CDR3 length is 15 residues. The V and J ends lost 3 bases and 8 bases respectively, with 16 bases between them. Per germline, CDR1 LGHDT and CDR2 YNNKEL (reference sequence). The CDR3 DNA reads as TGTGCCAGCAGCCACCAAACAGGGAGGGGAGAAAAACTGTTTTTT. Its protein is CASSHQTGRGEKLFF.

The table lists this clonotype with many counts. The chain employs TRBV11-1 and TRBJ1-1; D might be TRBD1 (6 bases). Germline V gene data show CDR1 as SGHAT and CDR2 as FQDESV (reference sequence). The CDR3 contains 14 residues. Trimming removed 5 bases from V and 3 bases from J, with 13 bases in between. The CDR3 reads CASSGQLGDTEAFF. CDR3 nucleotides: TGTGCCAGCAGCGGACAGTTAGGGGACACTGAAGCTTTCTTT.

In its sample, this clonotype was seen many times. The chain links TRBV28 to TRBJ1-5, with 10 bases identical to TRBD1. Germline V gene lookup returns CDR1 MDHEN and CDR2 SYDVKM. The V segment lost 2 bases and the J segment 1 base; nucleotides outside the gene matches: 5. CDR3 length: 17 amino acids. The CDR3 nucleotides are TGTGCCAGCAGTTTAGGGACAGGGGCAGTCAGCAATCAGCCCCAGCATTTT. This gives the protein CASSLGTGAVSNQPQHF.

To note about this clonotype: One base away lies a much larger clone, so this may be a sequencing read error. This chain connects TRBV28 to TRBJ2-1, with D possibly TRBD2 on 6 matching bases. The length of the CDR3 is 14 residues. The V end lost 3 bases, the J end lost 10 bases, and 16 bases lay between the germline ends. Germline CDR1 reads MDHEN; CDR2 reads SYDVKM. CDR3 coding DNA: TGTGCCAGCAGTTTGCGCGGGAAATTCTACGAGCAGTTCTTC. Translating it yields CASSLRGKFYEQFF.

This clonotype was picked up a small number of times. The chain links TRBV20-1 to TRBJ1-2, with no clear D. Germline V CDR1 and CDR2: DFQATT, SNEGSKA (reference sequence). The CDR3 length is 14 residues. Trimming left V 0 bases short and J 0 bases short, with 8 bases between. The CDR3 loop is CSARERSTNYGYTF. The CDR3 coding sequence is TGCAGTGCTAGAGAGAGAAGCACTAACTATGGCTACACCTTC.

This clonotype was seen a handful of times. The V and J genes are TRBV4-1 and TRBJ2-7; D is possibly TRBD1 or TRBD2 (5 bases each). Looked up from germline, CDR1 is MGHRA and CDR2 is YSYEKL. The CDR3 is made up of 15 amino acids. Trimming stripped 5 bases from V and 2 bases from J, with 16 bases between. DNA for the CDR3: TGCGCCAGCAGCGAGGGGAGTTATACAGCCTACGAGCAGTACTTC. Protein sequence: CASSEGSYTAYEQYF.

This clonotype has only a few counts. V gene TRBV11-2 combines with J gene TRBJ2-7; TRBD2 is a possible D gene (6 bases). Germline CDR1 is SGHAT and CDR2 is FQNNGV. Trimming took 5 bases from V and 3 from J, leaving 11 bases between them. The CDR3 has 13 amino acids. In DNA form, the CDR3 reads TGTGCCAGCAGCGCTCGGAGGGTCTACGAGCAGTACTTC. This codes for CASSARRVYEQYF.

This rearrangement joins TRBV6-1 to TRBJ1-1; 7 bases match TRBD1. V shed 9 bases and J 4 bases; nucleotides not matched to a gene: 11. From germline, CDR1 is MNHNS and CDR2 SASEGT. This CDR3 contains 14 residues. CDR3 sequence reads: CASSEGARGTEAFF. In nucleotides, the CDR3 is TGTGCCAGTTCTGAGGGGGCGAGAGGCACTGAAGCTTTCTTT.